The 30 T cell receptor beta chains presented below share a single source sample, sequenced in a study of T cell repertoires in cytomegalovirus infection (dated by TCRdb to the late 2010s). TCRdb shows the sequencer as Illumina HiSeq 1500. TCRdb ran its own pipeline on the public reads, namely fastp trimming at Q25 and MiXCR clone calling, and kept in-frame beta chains. Duplicate CDR3 protein sequences are folded into a single record with the most common DNA and genes. In this sample the table shows about 200,000 distinct CDR3 sequences, roughly 9.8% of which occur a single time. Jointly, the top ten make up about 4.6% of the sample. Sequencing was done on a sample of PBMCs. The receptors were sampled from a human donor in good health (CMV status not recorded). Some clones in this sample may be carry-over from other donors' samples.

This clonotype was seen at least ten times. The chain couples TRBV7-3 to TRBJ2-1; D ambiguous. Trimming cost V 1 base and J 9 bases, with 13 bases left between them. Germline V lookup: CDR1 SGHTA, CDR2 FQGTGA. The CDR3 runs to 14 residues. The CDR3 coding sequence is TGTGCCAGCAGCTTAATGAGTAAATCGCGTGAGCAGTTCTTC. Translated: CASSLMSKSREQFF.

The rearrangement links TRBV6-6 to TRBJ2-1; maybe TRBD1 (6 bases). This CDR3 has 15 amino acids. CDR1 is MNHNY, CDR2 SVGAGI, per germline (reference sequence). V lost 8 bases and J lost 4, with 18 bases in between. This chain's CDR3 is CASASTGQTYNEQFF. The DNA of the CDR3 is TGTGCCAGCGCCAGCACGGGACAAACTTACAATGAGCAGTTCTTC.

This clonotype was seen repeatedly, ten times or more. The J gene is TRBJ2-7, the V gene TRBV7-2; 8 bases match TRBD2. The CDR3 runs 18 residues. The germline V gene encodes CDR1 SGHTA and CDR2 FQGNSA. The J segment lost 2 bases and the V segment lost 1 base, leaving 13 bases of the junction unmatched. In DNA form, the CDR3 reads TGTGCCAGCAGCTTAGGTTTGAGCGGGAGTGAGAGCCCCTACGAGCAGTACTTC. Translation: CASSLGLSGSESPYEQYF.

This clonotype was seen many times. The chain combines TRBV7-2 with TRBJ1-1; D ambiguous. Germline values: CDR1 SGHTA, CDR2 FQGNSA. The length of the CDR3 is 14 residues. V lost 2 bases and J lost 4, with 11 bases in between. CDR3 bases: TGTGCCAGCAGCTTAAACCCCGGAACCACTGAAGCTTTCTTT. Translating it yields CASSLNPGTTEAFF.

The genes are TRBV2 and TRBJ1-2; D call uncertain. The V end lost 9 bases, the J end lost 7 bases, and 18 bases lay between the germline ends. Germline CDR1 is SNHLY and CDR2 is FYNNEI. CDR3 size: 13 residues. The CDR3 nucleotides are TGTGCCAGGGTCAACCGGGGAGGAGGTGGCTACACCTTC. This sequence encodes CARVNRGGGGYTF.

This clonotype was counted at least ten times. This chain joins TRBV14 and TRBJ2-2, with TRBD1 identical over 8 bases. Germline loops: CDR1 SGHDN, CDR2 FVKESK. The CDR3 consists of 15 residues. V was pared by 4 bases and J by 4 bases, with 5 bases of the junction left unmatched. CDR3 DNA: TGTGCCAGCAGCCGGACAGGGTGGGCCACCGGGGAGCTGTTTTTT. This encodes CASSRTGWATGELFF.

This clonotype was picked up many times. This chain links TRBV7-2 with TRBJ1-4; D is perhaps TRBD1 (5 bases). Germline lookup yields CDR1 SGHTA and CDR2 FQGNSA. This CDR3 is 15 amino acids long. Trimming stripped 5 bases from V and 0 bases from J, with 10 bases between. As DNA, the CDR3 is TGTGCCAGCAGCACACAGGTGGCAACTAATGAAAAACTGTTTTTT. This sequence encodes CASSTQVATNEKLFF. Supplemented by reference TRBV7-2 and TRBJ1-4, the full variable domain reads GAGVSQSPSNKVTEKGKDVELRCDPISGHTALYWYRQSLGQGLEFLIYFQGNSAPDKSGLPSDRFSAERTGGSVSTLTIQRTQQEDSAVYLCASSTQVATNEKLFFGSGTQLSVL.

This clonotype has a count of ten or more. The chain carries TRBV29-1 and TRBJ2-1, with 9 bases matching TRBD1. This CDR3 is 13 amino acids long. The germline V gene has CDR1 SQVTM and CDR2 ANQGSEA. V lost 7 bases, J lost 6 bases, and 7 bases stayed unmatched. The CDR3 DNA reads TGCAGCGCCGGGACAGGGCCTGGCAATGAGCAGTTCTTC. It translates to CSAGTGPGNEQFF.

Regarding this clonotype: The final CDR3 position lacks the conserved phenylalanine or tryptophan, pointing to a likely read error. It is unclear where the CDR3 begins or ends on the DNA, so no DNA is shown, and the CDR3 is as TCRdb lists it. CDR3 protein: CASSQKRGYTGELLL. The chain recombines TRBV6-5 with TRBJ2-2; TRBD2 was called by the table and not checked on the DNA. The length of the CDR3 is 15 amino acids, counting both ends. CDR1 is MNHEY and CDR2 is SVGAGI in the germline V gene.

This clonotype was recorded many times. V is TRBV12-3 or TRBV12-4 and J is TRBJ1-5; D is undetermined. The length of the CDR3 is 14 residues. Trimming cost V 3 bases and J 1 base, with 7 bases left between them. The DNA for the CDR3 is TGTGCCAGCAGTTTTTATGACAGCAATCAGCCCCAGCATTTT. This sequence encodes CASSFYDSNQPQHF.

In its sample, this clonotype was seen many times. The DNA for the CDR3 is TGTGCCAGCAGCATAGATATTGGGCTTGGTGGCTACACCTTC. Translating gives CASSIDIGLGGYTF. V is TRBV7-2 and J is TRBJ1-2; D ambiguous. CDR1 is SGHTA and CDR2 is FQGNSA in the germline V gene. V was pared by 5 bases and J by 7 bases, with 17 bases between. This CDR3 spans 14 amino acids.

This clonotype showed up many times. The rearrangement uses TRBV7-9 and TRBJ2-7, with D perhaps TRBD2 (5 bases). CDR1 SEHNR and CDR2 FQNEAQ come from the germline V gene (reference sequence). The CDR3 runs to 14 residues. The V gene lost 5 bases and the J gene lost 2 bases, with 13 bases spanning the gap. Written as DNA, the CDR3 is TGTGCCAGCAGCCATCCGGGGATCACCTACGAGCAGTACTTC. Protein: CASSHPGITYEQYF.

This clonotype was observed a handful of times. This rearrangement joins TRBV29-1 to TRBJ1-1; no reliable D call. Between the trimmed V and J ends, which lost 8 bases and 1 base, there was a span of 8 bases. Germline V CDR1 and CDR2: SQVTM, ANQGSEA. This CDR3 has 11 residues. The CDR3 loop is CSIRQNTEAFF. The CDR3 region has the DNA TGCAGCATCCGACAGAACACTGAAGCTTTCTTT.

This clonotype was seen a few times. The chain joins TRBV5-4 to TRBJ2-7; D possibly corresponds to TRBD1 (5 bases). This CDR3 contains 13 residues. With 9 bases removed from V and 5 bases from J, the gap between germline ends came to 18 bases. Germline CDR1 reads SGHNT; CDR2 reads YYREEE (reference sequence). The CDR3 spells CATTIQGPHEQYF. The CDR3 nucleotides read TGTGCCACCACCATTCAGGGCCCCCACGAGCAGTACTTC.

This clonotype occurred a few times. The V gene is TRBV12-3 or TRBV12-4, the J gene TRBJ1-5; a possible D gene is TRBD1 (5 bases). Trimming cost V 3 bases and J 0 bases, with 18 bases left between them. The CDR3 has 18 residues. The CDR3 loop reads CASSFNPRTSYSNQPQHF. The CDR3 DNA reads as TGTGCCAGCAGTTTTAATCCACGGACATCTTATAGCAATCAGCCCCAGCATTTT.

This clonotype was seen many times. The CDR3 coding sequence is TGCAGTGCTTCCCGGACTAGCGGGAGCCAGACCCAGTACTTC. As protein: CSASRTSGSQTQYF. This chain uses TRBV20-1 with TRBJ2-5; 13 bases map to TRBD2. Germline V gene data show CDR1 as DFQATT and CDR2 as SNEGSKA (reference sequence). V shed 5 bases and J 6 bases; nucleotides not matched to a gene: 6. This CDR3 spans 14 amino acids.

There are many counts of this clonotype. The chain uses TRBV7-2 and TRBJ1-5; D not certain. V was cut by 2 bases and J by 16 bases, with 21 bases left in between. CDR3 length: 14 residues. CDR1 and CDR2 from the germline V gene are SGHTA and FQGNSA. CDR3 sequence (DNA): TGTGCCAGCAGCTTATCCGACCCGGGCCTCGGTTTACATTTT. It yields the protein CASSLSDPGLGLHF. Full variable domain (missing parts from reference TRBV7-2 and TRBJ1-5): GAGVSQSPSNKVTEKGKDVELRCDPISGHTALYWYRQSLGQGLEFLIYFQGNSAPDKSGLPSDRFSAERTGGSVSTLTIQRTQQEDSAVYLCASSLSDPGLGLHFGDGTRLSIL.

This clonotype has ten or more counts. This chain joins TRBV7-3 and TRBJ2-1; D remains unclear. This CDR3 comprises 13 residues. Per germline, CDR1 SGHTA and CDR2 FQGTGA. V lost 0 bases to trimming and J lost 14 bases, with 14 bases between them. CDR3 region: CASSLTAEMVKFF. The CDR3 DNA reads TGTGCCAGCAGCTTAACAGCAGAAATGGTTAAGTTCTTC. The full variable domain, its missing parts supplied by reference TRBV7-3 and TRBJ2-1, is GAGVSQTPSNKVTEKGKYVELRCDPISGHTALYWYRQSLGQGPEFLIYFQGTGAADDSGLPNDRFFAVRPEGSVSTLKIQRTERGDSAVYLCASSLTAEMVKFFGPGTRLTVL.

This chain connects TRBV20-1 to TRBJ1-1; D remains ambiguous. The CDR3 has 15 residues. Per the germline V gene, CDR1 is DFQATT and CDR2 is SNEGSKA (reference sequence). Trimming removed 2 bases from V and 3 bases from J, with 16 bases in between. CDR3 in amino acids: CSARPPDRYYTEAFF. CDR3 nucleotides: TGCAGTGCTAGACCCCCGGACCGCTACTACACTGAAGCTTTCTTT.

This clonotype was seen repeatedly, ten times or more. CDR3 region: CASSVSGGTYEQYF. CDR3 DNA sequence: TGTGCCAGCAGTGTTAGCGGGGGTACCTACGAGCAGTACTTC. This chain joins TRBV27 and TRBJ2-7; 9 bases agree with TRBD2. Trimming took 5 bases from V and 2 from J; bases not matched to a gene: 4. CDR3 length: 14 residues. Germline CDR1 MNHEY, CDR2 SMNVEV (reference sequence).

The chain uses TRBV3-1 and TRBJ2-4; the D is unclear. There are 12 residues in the CDR3. V was clipped by 1 base and J by 13 bases, with 11 bases between them. Germline values: CDR1 LGHDT, CDR2 YNNKEL (reference sequence). CDR3 loop: CASSQGVGRQYF. CDR3 coding DNA: TGTGCCAGCAGCCAAGGGGTCGGCCGACAGTACTTC.

This clonotype has just a few counts. The CDR3 bases are TGTGCCAGCCACGGGACAGGGGTGACTAGCGGGGCTTCTTACTCCTACAATGAGCAGTTCTTC. Amino acids: CASHGTGVTSGASYSYNEQFF. V usage is TRBV28 and J usage is TRBJ2-1, with D possibly being TRBD2 (11 bases). Germline CDR1 is MDHEN and CDR2 is SYDVKM. CDR3 length: 21 residues. The V end lost 8 bases, the J end lost 0 bases, and 32 bases lay between the germline ends.

This clonotype was picked up many times. The gene calls are TRBV7-2 and TRBJ2-3; 8 bases match TRBD1. Germline V lookup: CDR1 SGHTA, CDR2 FQGNSA. With V trimmed by 5 bases and J by 5 bases, 9 bases remained unmatched. CDR3 size: 15 residues. This chain's CDR3 is CASSGRTGRGDTQYF. CDR3 coding DNA: TGTGCCAGCAGCGGACGGACAGGGAGAGGAGATACGCAGTATTTT. Full variable domain (remainder filled in from reference TRBV7-2 and TRBJ2-3): GAGVSQSPSNKVTEKGKDVELRCDPISGHTALYWYRQSLGQGLEFLIYFQGNSAPDKSGLPSDRFSAERTGGSVSTLTIQRTQQEDSAVYLCASSGRTGRGDTQYFGPGTRLTVL.

At least ten counts were recorded for this clonotype. CDR3 bases: TGTGCCAGCAGCGCGACGGGACGCCGTGACCCCCTCCACTTT. Translating it yields CASSATGRRDPLHF. V gene TRBV7-2 combines with J gene TRBJ1-6, with TRBD1 as a possible D gene (5 bases). Between the trimmed V and J ends, which lost 5 bases and 13 bases, there was a span of 18 bases. The CDR3 extends over 14 amino acids. CDR1 and CDR2 (germline): SGHTA, FQGNSA.

This clonotype was seen repeatedly, ten times or more. This chain links TRBV7-2 with TRBJ2-1; TRBD2 is a possible D gene (5 bases). CDR3 size: 16 residues. The V end was cut by 1 base, the J end by 8 bases, with 18 bases between. In germline, CDR1 is SGHTA, CDR2 FQGNSA. The DNA of the CDR3 is TGTGCCAGCAGCTTAGGCCTAATGAGGGCAGCCGATGAGCAGTTCTTC. It yields the protein CASSLGLMRAADEQFF.

This clonotype was seen repeatedly, ten times or more. The CDR3 sequence: CASSRRGDSYEQYF. In DNA, the CDR3 is TGTGCCAGCAGCCGCAGGGGAGACTCCTACGAGCAGTACTTC. The rearrangement links TRBV7-9 to TRBJ2-7; TRBD1 is a possible D gene (6 bases). The CDR3 covers 14 residues. Trimming shortened V by 5 bases and J by 0 bases, and 11 bases separated the two germline ends. Germline CDR1 reads SEHNR; CDR2 reads FQNEAQ (reference sequence).

This clonotype was recorded many times. The chain recombines TRBV11-2 with TRBJ2-3; 8 positions agree with TRBD2. Germline CDR1 is SGHAT and CDR2 is FQNNGV. This CDR3 region has 16 residues. J was trimmed by 4 bases and V by 3 bases; bases with no gene match: 9. The CDR3 coding sequence is TGTGCCAGCAGCTTTCGCCCGGGACTAGTTGCAGATACGCAGTATTTT. Amino acids: CASSFRPGLVADTQYF. The full variable domain, rest sourced from reference TRBV11-2 and TRBJ2-3, is EAGVAQSPRYKIIEKRQSVAFWCNPISGHATLYWYQQILGQGPKLLIQFQNNGVVDDSQLPKDRFSAERLKGVDSTLKIQPAKLEDSAVYLCASSFRPGLVADTQYFGPGTRLTVL.

The sample holds many counts of this clonotype. This chain joins TRBV7-2 and TRBJ1-1; D possibly corresponds to TRBD1 (5 bases). Trimming pared 0 bases from V and 1 base from J, leaving 12 bases between. The CDR3 has 16 residues. In germline, CDR1 is SGHTA, CDR2 FQGNSA. CDR3 in DNA: TGTGCCAGCAGCTTAGCATTAGGGGTTAAGAACACTGAAGCTTTCTTT. This codes for CASSLALGVKNTEAFF.

This clonotype was detected a few times. The chain couples TRBV19 to TRBJ2-3; 10 bases match TRBD2. Germline assignment: CDR1 LNHDA and CDR2 SQIVND (reference sequence). V lost 10 bases, J lost 3 bases, and 1 base stayed unmatched. The CDR3 is 12 amino acids. The CDR3 DNA is TGTGCCACTAGCGGGAGAACAGATACGCAGTATTTT. Its translation is CATSGRTDTQYF.

Many counts were recorded for this clonotype. This chain links TRBV6-5 with TRBJ2-1; 9 bases fit TRBD1. The germline CDR1 and CDR2 sequences are MNHEY and SVGAGI. The CDR3 is 15 residues long. With V trimmed by 3 bases and J by 7 bases, 7 bases remained unmatched. The CDR3 DNA reads as TGTGCCAGCAGTTATCGGGACAGGGTAAGGAATGAGCAGTTCTTC. Its translation is CASSYRDRVRNEQFF.